A single sample is the source of the 13 T cell receptor beta chains below, sequenced in a study of blood T cell repertoires in COVID-19. Here immunoSEQ multiplex PCR was the method, and the copy in TCRdb shows in-frame clones only, minus some. The sample holds about 240,000 clones, about 81% seen once. Sequencing used peripheral blood. These receptors were taken from an older woman with active or convalescent COVID-19.

The chain has TRBV4-3 and TRBJ1-1; the match to TRBD1 covers 11 bases. Germline V lookup: CDR1 LGHNA, CDR2 YSLEER. CDR3 length equals 15 residues. V trimming: 0 bases; J trimming: 6 bases; junction bases outside the gene matches: 3. The DNA for the CDR3 is TGCGCCAGCAGCCAAGAGGACAGGGGGCGGTCTGAAGCTTTCTTT. Amino acids: CASSQEDRGRSEAFF.

The chain couples TRBV23-1 to TRBJ2-7; TRBD1 matches 9 bases. TRBV23-1 is known as an ORF, though its function is uncertain. This CDR3 has 21 amino acids. V trimming: 6 bases; J trimming: 0 bases; junction bases outside the gene matches: 24. CDR3 sequence (DNA): TGCGCCAGCAGCCCCCTTTGGGCCCAGGTAGGGGACAGGGATTCCTCCTACGAGCAGTACTTC. Residues: CASSPLWAQVGDRDSSYEQYF.

This chain's CDR3 is CASSSQGAENTEAFF. The CDR3 nucleotides are TGTGCCAGCTCATCCCAGGGGGCGGAGAACACTGAAGCTTTCTTT. V gene TRBV18 combines with J gene TRBJ1-1, with 8 bases fitting TRBD1. The V gene end was trimmed by 5 bases and the J gene end by 1 base; junction bases not matched to a gene: 6. The CDR3 is 15 amino acids. Germline V CDR1 and CDR2: KGHSH, LQKENI.

The chain links TRBV27 to TRBJ2-1; D gene ambiguous. Germline V gene lookup returns CDR1 MNHEY and CDR2 SMNVEV (reference sequence). This CDR3 region has 15 residues. The V and J ends lost 3 bases and 3 bases respectively, with 12 bases between them. This CDR3 reads CASSLGLPSYNEQFF. The CDR3 region has the DNA TGTGCCAGCAGTTTGGGCTTACCGAGCTACAATGAGCAGTTCTTC.

The gene calls are TRBV7-3 and TRBJ2-2; possible D gene TRBD2, 6 bases. CDR3 size: 16 residues. Trimming removed 4 bases at V and 0 bases at J, with 12 bases between. The germline V gene encodes CDR1 SGHTA and CDR2 FQGTGA. The CDR3 reads CASSSQLASNTGELFF. In DNA form, the CDR3 reads TGTGCCAGCAGCTCGCAGCTAGCGTCGAACACCGGGGAGCTGTTTTTT.

The V gene is TRBV6-6, the J gene TRBJ2-7; 9 bases line up with TRBD1. This CDR3 has 14 amino acids. CDR1 is MNHNY, CDR2 SVGAGI, per germline (reference sequence). V was pared by 7 bases and J by 5 bases, with 9 bases of the junction left unmatched. CDR3 in DNA: TGTGCCAGCATTCCGACAGGGGGTGTGAACGAGCAGTACTTC. Translating it yields CASIPTGGVNEQYF.

The chain couples TRBV7-2 to TRBJ2-5; 7 bases fit TRBD2. The J segment lost 5 bases and the V segment lost 4 bases, leaving 10 bases of the junction unmatched. The germline gives CDR1 SGHTA, CDR2 FQGNSA. CDR3 length equals 15 residues. The CDR3 DNA reads as TGTGCCAGCAGCTCCACTCAGACTAGCATGGAGACCCAGTACTTC. Translating gives CASSSTQTSMETQYF.

This chain connects TRBV5-1 to TRBJ2-5; TRBD2 matches 8 bases. J lost 4 bases, V lost 4 bases, and 6 bases had no gene match. This CDR3 region has 14 residues. Germline values: CDR1 SGHRS, CDR2 YFSETQ. The CDR3 region has the DNA TGCGCCAGCAGCCTTGGACTAGCCCCAGAGACCCAGTACTTC. Translation: CASSLGLAPETQYF.

This clone was observed a few times. The chain couples TRBV30 to TRBJ2-3; D perhaps matches TRBD2 (7 bases). This CDR3 is built from 16 residues. The germline V gene encodes CDR1 GTSNPN and CDR2 SVGIG (reference sequence). Trimming took off 3 bases at V and 3 bases at J, with 19 bases between the two ends. The CDR3 is CAWRRGGALGTDTQYF. The CDR3 DNA reads as TGTGCCTGGAGAAGGGGGGGGGCCCTTGGGACAGATACGCAGTATTTT.

The rearrangement joins TRBV19 to TRBJ1-1, with 8 bases aligning to TRBD1. Germline CDR1 reads LNHDA; CDR2 reads SQIVND (reference sequence). This CDR3 has 13 residues. V lost 6 bases, J lost 0 bases, and 0 bases stayed unmatched. The CDR3, as DNA: TGTGCCAGTAGGGACAGGGTGAACACTGAAGCTTTCTTT. Its translation: CASRDRVNTEAFF.

The table lists this clone with a few counts. The J gene is TRBJ1-1, the V gene TRBV19; TRBD1 is a possible D gene (6 bases). From germline, CDR1 is LNHDA and CDR2 SQIVND (reference sequence). Trimming shortened V by 4 bases and J by 4 bases, and 16 bases separated the two germline ends. CDR3 size: 15 residues. Written as DNA, the CDR3 is TGTGCCAGTAGTAAAACAGGGTCGGGCGGCACTGAAGCTTTCTTT. Its translation is CASSKTGSGGTEAFF.

J is TRBJ2-7 and V is TRBV6-5; 12 bases map to TRBD2. CDR3 size: 15 residues. The V gene end was trimmed by 7 bases and the J gene end by 3 bases; junction bases not matched to a gene: 7. The germline V gene has CDR1 MNHEY and CDR2 SVGAGI. The CDR3 region has the DNA TGTGCCAGCATACGAGGACTAGCGGGGAACTACGAGCAGTACTTC. It translates to CASIRGLAGNYEQYF.

The chain combines TRBV7-6 with TRBJ1-2; TRBD1 agrees at 11 bases. Germline trimming cut 6 bases from V and 4 bases from J; bases unmatched to any gene: 7. The CDR3 extends over 15 amino acids. Germline CDR1 SGHVS, CDR2 FNYEAQ. The CDR3 region has the DNA TGTGCCAGCAGTCCCAGGACAGGGGGCGCCTATGGCTACACCTTC. Protein: CASSPRTGGAYGYTF.